A single sample gave rise to the 9 T cell receptor beta chains below, sequenced in a study of cytomegalovirus exposure and HLA in healthy donors. Profiling relied on immunoSEQ multiplex PCR, and the TCRdb table lists in-frame clones only, not all of them. The repertoire includes 120,000 or so clones, about 88% of them detected once, and approximately 1% sits in the top ten. The sample consisted of PBMCs. The receptor set was obtained from a woman in her late teens or twenties in good health and CMV-seronegative.

This clone appeared a single time. The rearrangement uses TRBV28 and TRBJ1-1, with D perhaps TRBD1 (6 bases). CDR1 and CDR2 (germline): MDHEN, SYDVKM. Trimming removed 3 bases at V and 10 bases at J, with 9 bases between. The CDR3 runs 11 residues. The CDR3 DNA follows: TGTGCCAGCAGTTTCCGGGGGGCAGCTTTCTTT. Translated, it gives CASSFRGAAFF.

The table lists this clone with a few counts. The chain employs TRBV19 and TRBJ1-5; D perhaps matches TRBD1 (6 bases). The CDR3 runs to 12 residues. With 7 bases removed from V and 4 bases from J, the gap between germline ends came to 8 bases. Germline CDR1 is LNHDA and CDR2 is SQIVND (reference sequence). As DNA, the CDR3 is TGTGCCAGTACAGGGGTTAATCAGCCCCAGCATTTT. Its translation is CASTGVNQPQHF.

The chain is built from TRBV2 and TRBJ2-7; a weak D match, TRBD1 (5 bases). Trimming took 3 bases from V and 0 from J, leaving 9 bases between them. The CDR3 is made up of 14 amino acids. Germline V gene lookup returns CDR1 SNHLY and CDR2 FYNNEI. The CDR3: CASSDQGSSYEQYF. The DNA of the CDR3 is TGTGCCAGCAGTGACCAGGGAAGCTCCTACGAGCAGTACTTC. Using reference TRBV2 and TRBJ2-7 for the parts outside the CDR3, the full variable domain is EPEVTQTPSHQVTQMGQEVILRCVPISNHLYFYWYRQILGQKVEFLVSFYNNEISEKSEIFDDQFSVERPDGSNFTLKIRSTKLEDSAMYFCASSDQGSSYEQYFGPGTRLTVT.

CDR3 amino acids: CASSGTGMLYEQYF. The CDR3 coding sequence is TGTGCCAGCAGTGGAACAGGGATGCTCTACGAGCAGTACTTC. This sequence joins TRBV27 and TRBJ2-7, with D possibly being TRBD1 (6 bases). V was trimmed by 5 bases and J by 3 bases, leaving 14 bases between them. Per germline, CDR1 MNHEY and CDR2 SMNVEV (reference sequence). This CDR3 is built from 14 residues.

The rearrangement joins TRBV5-1 to TRBJ2-2, with 8 bases matching TRBD2. This CDR3 comprises 17 residues. The junction had 13 bases not matched to a gene; V was cut back by 3 bases and J by 6 bases. The germline V gene encodes CDR1 SGHRS and CDR2 YFSETQ. In nucleotides, the CDR3 is TGCGCCAGCAGCTGGGGGGTGGGACTAGGGCAGGCCGGGGAGCTGTTTTTT. Its translation: CASSWGVGLGQAGELFF.

This chain uses TRBV19 with TRBJ1-5; D is unresolved. There are 13 residues in the CDR3. In germline, CDR1 is LNHDA, CDR2 SQIVND (reference sequence). Between the trimmed V and J ends, which lost 3 bases and 5 bases, there was a span of 8 bases. In nucleotides, the CDR3 is TGTGCCAGTAGTATTTACAGCTATCAGCCCCAGCATTTT. Its protein is CASSIYSYQPQHF.

The CDR3 spells CASSLDRGIYEQYF. CDR3 coding DNA: TGTGCCAGCAGCTTAGACAGGGGAATCTACGAGCAGTACTTC. V gene TRBV7-9 combines with J gene TRBJ2-7, with TRBD1 matching over 7 bases. Per the germline V gene, CDR1 is SEHNR and CDR2 is FQNEAQ (reference sequence). With V trimmed by 1 base and J by 3 bases, 3 bases remained unmatched. This CDR3 region has 14 residues.

The chain uses TRBV2 and TRBJ1-3; 7 nucleotides match TRBD1. V lost 8 bases, J lost 2 bases, and 6 bases stayed unmatched. This CDR3 has 14 amino acids. Germline lookup yields CDR1 SNHLY and CDR2 FYNNEI. CDR3 loop: CASHPGGTGNTIYF. Here the CDR3 DNA reads TGTGCCAGCCACCCAGGGGGGACTGGAAACACCATATATTTT.

This rearrangement joins TRBV6-1 to TRBJ1-5; a possible D gene is TRBD1 (5 bases). Germline values: CDR1 MNHNS, CDR2 SASEGT. Deletions cut 4 bases from V and 3 bases from J, with 19 bases between. This CDR3 is built from 17 residues. The CDR3 coding sequence is TGTGCCAGCAGTGTTGGGGCAACCACTTACTTCAATCAGCCCCAGCATTTT. This codes for CASSVGATTYFNQPQHF.